This paragraph covers one T cell receptor (beta chain) sequence. This CDR3 comprises 17 residues. This sample was included in a study of T cells expressing NK-cell markers. TCRdb derives one entry per CDR3 protein from the 5' RACE reads, leaving out DNA. Across some 450,000 distinct CDR3 sequences, the top ten clones capture 7.3% of the sample. The sample taken for sequencing was blood T cells: a sorted CD56 or NKG2C T cell subset, CD4+ or CD8+ T cells, or bulk PBMC T cells (not recorded which). The chain links TRBV12-3 or TRBV12-4 to TRBJ2-4; TCRdb's D call of TRBD1 is untestable without DNA. This clonotype originated in a woman between 18 and 70 years old in good health. This CDR3 is CASKFRGGNSAKNIQYF.